This T cell receptor (beta chain) was sequenced in a study of response to subunit inactivated influenza vaccine. Findings and caveats of the study: Authors suggested each seasonal flu vaccination may recruit only limited numbers of new T cells.

The length of the CDR3 is 12 residues. V gave up 5 bases and J gave up 15 bases; unmatched junction bases: 5. As to this clonotype: No antigen is known for it.

TCRdb reprocessed the RT-PCR reads via MiXCR and lists one record per CDR3 protein. The sample consists of 590,000 or so distinct CDR3 sequences, 14% of them appearing once. The specimen comprised PBMCs from blood, sampled 14 days before vaccination. This TCR derives from a man aged 50-60 years who received an inactivated influenza vaccine. The V gene is TRBV12-3 or TRBV12-4, the J gene TRBJ2-1, with 12 bases fitting TRBD2. The CDR3 DNA sequence: TGTGCCAGCAGTCTCGGGACTAGCGGGCCGTTCTTC. It encodes CASSLGTSGPFF.